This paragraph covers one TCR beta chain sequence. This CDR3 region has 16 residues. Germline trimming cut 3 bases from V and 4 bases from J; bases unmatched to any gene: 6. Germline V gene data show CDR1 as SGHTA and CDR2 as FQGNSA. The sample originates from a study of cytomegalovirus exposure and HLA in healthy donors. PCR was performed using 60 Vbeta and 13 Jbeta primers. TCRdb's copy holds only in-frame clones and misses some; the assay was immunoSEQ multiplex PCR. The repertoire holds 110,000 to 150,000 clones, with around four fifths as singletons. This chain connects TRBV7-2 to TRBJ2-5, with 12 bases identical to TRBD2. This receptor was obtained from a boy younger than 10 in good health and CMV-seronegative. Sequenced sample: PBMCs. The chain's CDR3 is CASSLWTSGKPETQYF. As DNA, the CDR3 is TGTGCCAGCAGCTTGTGGACTAGCGGGAAGCCAGAGACCCAGTACTTC. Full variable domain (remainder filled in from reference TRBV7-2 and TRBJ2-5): GAGVSQSPSNKVTEKGKDVELRCDPISGHTALYWYRQSLGQGLEFLIYFQGNSAPDKSGLPSDRFSAERTGGSVSTLTIQRTQQEDSAVYLCASSLWTSGKPETQYFGPGTRLLVL.